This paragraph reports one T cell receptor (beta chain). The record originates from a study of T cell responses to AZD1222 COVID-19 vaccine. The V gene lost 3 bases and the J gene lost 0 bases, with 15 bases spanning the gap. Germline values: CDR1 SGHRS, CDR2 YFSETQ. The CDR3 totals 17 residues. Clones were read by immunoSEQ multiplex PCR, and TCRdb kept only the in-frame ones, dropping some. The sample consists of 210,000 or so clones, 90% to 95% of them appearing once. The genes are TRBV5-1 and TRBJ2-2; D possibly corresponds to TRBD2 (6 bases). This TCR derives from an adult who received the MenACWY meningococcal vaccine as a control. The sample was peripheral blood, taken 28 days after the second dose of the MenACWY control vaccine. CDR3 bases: TGCGCCAGCAGCTGGGGAGGTCAAGGTCCGAACACCGGGGAGCTGTTTTTT. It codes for CASSWGGQGPNTGELFF.